This T cell receptor beta chain originates from a study of blood T cell repertoires in COVID-19. The CDR3 spans 16 residues. The trim removed 4 bases at V and 5 bases at J, leaving 11 bases unmatched. From germline, CDR1 is GTSNPN and CDR2 SVGIG (reference sequence). Using immunoSEQ multiplex PCR, the repertoire was profiled, and TCRdb retains in-frame clones only, with some absent. Altogether 490,000 or so clones are present, about 85% being singletons, with the ten largest covering under 9.5%. The TCR sequence derives from a woman aged 60-75 years who had recovered from COVID-19. The chain employs TRBV30 and TRBJ1-6, with 7 bases matching TRBD1. Sequencing input: PBMCs or T cells enriched from blood (not recorded which). The CDR3, as DNA: TGTGCCTGGACTCGGGGGGGGACAGAGAATAATTCACCCCTCCACTTT. Protein product: CAWTRGGTENNSPLHF.